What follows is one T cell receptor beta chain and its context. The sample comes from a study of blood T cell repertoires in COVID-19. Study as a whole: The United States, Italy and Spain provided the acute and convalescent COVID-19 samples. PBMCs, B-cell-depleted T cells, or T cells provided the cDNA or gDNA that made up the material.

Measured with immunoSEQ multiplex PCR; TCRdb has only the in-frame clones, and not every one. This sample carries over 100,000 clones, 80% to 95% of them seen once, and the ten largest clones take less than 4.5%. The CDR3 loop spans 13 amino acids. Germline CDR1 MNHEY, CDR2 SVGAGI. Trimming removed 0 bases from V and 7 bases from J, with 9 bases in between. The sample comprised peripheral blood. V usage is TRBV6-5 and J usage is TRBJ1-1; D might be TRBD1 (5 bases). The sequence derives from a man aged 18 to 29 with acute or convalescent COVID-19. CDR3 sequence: CASSYSIDSEAFF. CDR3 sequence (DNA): TGTGCCAGCAGTTACTCGATTGACAGTGAAGCTTTCTTT.